This paragraph covers one TCR beta chain sequence. This clone's antigen is unknown. Qualities for individual bases were not recorded, and no much larger clone is one base off. TCR CDR3 regions were amplified from genomic DNA by multiplex PCR using the deep immunoSEQ assay. Genomic DNA extracted from each cell subset was distributed evenly over all wells of several immunoSEQ 96-well plates, and each plate served as one replicate. For sorted subsets, each replicate PCR was loaded with approximately 0.2 ug genomic DNA, equivalent to about 30,000 T cell genomes. Purified libraries were measured with a Qubit 3.0 fluorometer, size-checked on a Bioanalyzer 2100, and measured again with the KAPA Library Quantification kit. Each immunoSEQ 96-well plate was sequenced on its own single-read 150-cycle Illumina NextSeq 550 flow cell. The authors processed their data as follows. The immunoSEQ output contained only junctional sequences without quality scores, so filtering could not match that applied to full-length reads. To assign V/J genes and CDR3, sequences were annotated using PyIR, a Python wrapper for IgBLAST v1.9, with IMGT germline references. Reads with weak V/J assignments (E-value above 1e-6), missing CDR3, stop codons, out-of-frame junctions, or ambiguous translated residues were removed. A V3J clonotype was defined by an identical inferred V gene, J gene, and CDR3 amino acid sequence. Percentage overlap between repertoires was computed as shared unique clonotypes divided by the size of the smaller repertoire. RTK rarefaction, the Chao1 estimator, and Recon v2.1 estimates of unobserved clonotypes were used to assess repertoire richness. Generation probabilities were computed with OLGA for all TCRbeta clonotypes obtained by the gDNA method from several donors. The source is immuneACCESS, and TCRdb retained only in-frame sequences with V and J called. Part of the clones is not carried over; for the studies checked, unresolved V genes explain less than half of this, and the remainder is unexplained. The DNA was the basis for D and trimming; V, J and clone size are from that table. Within this sample are some 95,000 clones, with 67% of them counted one time only. Of the sample, more than 40% falls within the top ten clones.

The data were taken from a study of shared clonotypes between healthy human individuals (dated by TCRdb to 2018 to 2021). Study-level background: Two women and a few men aged 18 to 49 years were included in the cohort. The study deeply sequenced blood TCR repertoires of about five healthy adults to estimate repertoire size and the extent of clonotype sharing between individuals. To increase sequencing depth and limit assay-specific biases, TCR repertoire library preparation and sequencing were carried out by different laboratories using diverse techniques. Between about 0.9 and 10 billion PBMCs per donor were obtained by leukapheresis. For each donor, CD4 naive and CD4 memory were each run on three plates, CD8 naive on two plates, and CD8 memory on one plate.

The paper as a whole reports these results and caveats: Across a handful of donors, 4.5% to 6.5% of naive CD4, around 3.5% of naive CD8, roughly 2.3% of memory CD4, and 0.4% to 0.45% of memory CD8 clonotypes were shared. Pairwise subsampling led to the expectation that sequencing depth would affect the degree of clonotype sharing among donors. Incomplete sequencing was indicated by rarefaction of sorted-subset datasets, despite the large sequencing depth. Clonotypes shared by all four sorted-subset donors showed higher generation probabilities than non-shared clonotypes. Because the study included a small number of donors, the genetic and exposure-history diversity represented was limited. Sampling was restricted to blood, and TCR repertoires in tissues likely differ from the TCR repertoires found in blood. Larger estimated clonotype richness was generally found for naive subsets than for memory subsets.

V was cut back by 6 bases and J by 0 bases, leaving a gap of 15 bases between them. Spanning cysteine to phenylalanine, the CDR3 consists of 17 amino acids. CDR3 DNA only is kept here, 51 bases in frame from base 1. As encoded in the germline V gene (reference sequence), CDR1 is MNHEY while CDR2 is SMNVEV. The donors were healthy, HIV-negative adults with no recently reported acute infections or vaccinations. Only Caucasian adults living in Nashville, Tennessee, USA were represented among the donors. The CD8 memory samples were a combination of magnetically selected CD45RO+ cells and CCR7-negative CD45RA+ effector memory (TemRA) cells. Blood was obtained by leukapheresis, after which PBMCs were separated by Ficoll-Histopaque density gradient centrifugation and cryopreserved in liquid nitrogen vapor phase. Analytical flow cytometry was used to check the purity and quantity of each magnetically sorted T cell population. Each sorted fraction had its genomic DNA isolated and then quantified by UV absorbance on a Nanodrop 2000c.

The sequence links TRBV27 to TRBJ2-6; a tentative D call is TRBD2 (6 bases match). This clonotype was sampled from a man younger than 45 in good health. The material sequenced was memory CD8+ T cells sorted from blood. This sample's cell subset or site label indicates: CD45RO+ cells pooled with CCR7-negative TemRA cells. This receptor has the CDR3 CASSPGHGSSGANVLTF. The nucleotides read TGTGCCAGCAGCCCTGGACACGGGAGCTCTGGGGCCAACGTCCTGACTTTC. The CDR3 plus the reference TRBV27 and TRBJ2-6 genes for the other parts give the full variable domain: EAQVTQNPRYLITVTGKKLTVTCSQNMNHEYMSWYRQDPGLGLRQIYYSMNVEVTDKGDVPEGYKVSRKEKRNFPLILESPSPNQTSLYFCASSPGHGSSGANVLTFGAGSRLTVL.